These 22 T cell receptor beta chains were sequenced from one sample in a study of monozygotic twins with inflammatory bowel disease. For each CDR3 protein, TCRdb gives one entry from its re-call of the 5' RACE reads, without DNA. This sample's table has some 83,000 distinct CDR3 sequences. The sequencing sample was made of blood. The receptors stem from a human donor with ulcerative colitis or Crohn's disease, or a healthy co-twin of an affected twin (not recorded which).

The chain recombines TRBV5-1 with TRBJ2-1; TCRdb's assignment of TRBD1 cannot be checked, as there is no DNA. The germline V gene has CDR1 SGHRS and CDR2 YFSETQ. The CDR3 runs to 14 residues. The CDR3 loop is CASRRTGGTNEQFF.

The rearrangement joins TRBV6-5 to TRBJ1-1. The CDR3 runs 11 residues. Germline V lookup: CDR1 MNHEY, CDR2 SVGAGI. The CDR3 reads CASSSASEAFF.

J is TRBJ2-2 and V is TRBV14; checking the TCRdb D call of TRBD2 is not possible without DNA. CDR1 is SGHDN, CDR2 FVKESK, per germline. This CDR3 spans 17 amino acids. The CDR3 here is CASSQDSTGRNTGELFF.

The rearrangement joins TRBV6-1 to TRBJ1-5. Germline V gene lookup returns CDR1 MNHNS and CDR2 SASEGT. The CDR3 has 12 amino acids. CDR3 region: CASSDPSQPQHF.

The rearrangement uses TRBV12-3 or TRBV12-4 and TRBJ2-4; TCRdb lists TRBD2, though no DNA is available to test this call. The CDR3 consists of 13 residues. The CDR3 reads CASSSRGKNIQYF.

The chain is built from TRBV5-1 and TRBJ1-1; TCRdb proposes TRBD1, but this gene call is untestable without DNA. Germline CDR1 is SGHRS and CDR2 is YFSETQ. The CDR3 consists of 13 residues. CDR3 region: CASSGTSLTEAFF.

V usage is TRBV5-1 and J usage is TRBJ1-1; as DNA is missing, the TRBD1 call by TCRdb cannot be tested. This CDR3 contains 15 residues. From germline, CDR1 is SGHRS and CDR2 YFSETQ. CDR3: CASSGGWSANTEAFF.

The genes are TRBV12-3 or TRBV12-4 and TRBJ1-2; TCRdb indicates TRBD1, and absent DNA this call remains unverified. This CDR3 is built from 17 residues. The CDR3 reads CASSWSGQSLTNYGYTF.

V gene TRBV7-9 combines with J gene TRBJ2-5; lacking DNA, the TRBD1 call made by TCRdb goes unchecked. The CDR3 has 14 amino acids. Germline CDR1 SEHNR, CDR2 FQNEAQ (reference sequence). The CDR3 spells CASSFPRGRETQYF.

V gene TRBV10-3 combines with J gene TRBJ2-7; TCRdb returns TRBD2, unconfirmable since there is no DNA. This CDR3 has 15 amino acids. Per the germline V gene, CDR1 is ENHRY and CDR2 is SYGVKD. The chain's CDR3 is CATEKDPASGSEQYF.

This rearrangement joins TRBV20-1 to TRBJ1-1. Germline V lookup: CDR1 DFQATT, CDR2 SNEGSKA (reference sequence). This CDR3 is 15 amino acids long. CDR3 protein: CSARDRSGGDTEAFF.

The genes are TRBV5-1 and TRBJ2-7. CDR1 and CDR2 from the germline V gene are SGHRS and YFSETQ. The CDR3 runs to 14 residues. CDR3 region: CASSLLGFSYEQYF. The whole variable domain, remainder taken from reference TRBV5-1 and TRBJ2-7, is KAGVTQTPRYLIKTRGQQVTLSCSPISGHRSVSWYQQTPGQGLQFLFEYFSETQRNKGNFPGRFSGRQFSNSRSEMNVSTLELGDSALYLCASSLLGFSYEQYFGPGTRLTVT.

The V and J genes are TRBV7-8 and TRBJ1-1. Germline CDR1 SGHVS, CDR2 FQNEAQ. The CDR3 length is 15 residues. The CDR3 loop is CASKPGPGENTEAFF.

The chain's CDR3 is CASRIGGLPDTQYF. The chain couples TRBV5-1 to TRBJ2-3; TCRdb's D call, TRBD2, is unchecked because there is no DNA. Germline assignment: CDR1 SGHRS and CDR2 YFSETQ. CDR3 length: 14 amino acids.

This chain connects TRBV9 to TRBJ1-2. The CDR3 is 13 residues long. Germline assignment: CDR1 SGDLS and CDR2 YYNGEE. CDR3 amino acids: CASSGLVAAGYTF.

CDR3 residues: CASSRGDTGELFF. The rearrangement links TRBV5-1 to TRBJ2-2; TCRdb's assignment of TRBD1 cannot be checked, as there is no DNA. Germline loops: CDR1 SGHRS, CDR2 YFSETQ. The CDR3 has 13 amino acids.

The chain carries TRBV7-9 and TRBJ2-7. The length of the CDR3 is 12 residues. Germline V lookup: CDR1 SEHNR, CDR2 FQNEAQ (reference sequence). Here the CDR3 reads CASSSGRHEQYF.

CDR3 residues: CSVGDRINEQYF. The V gene is TRBV29-1, the J gene TRBJ2-7; the TCRdb call, TRBD1, lacks DNA for checking. The CDR3 spans 12 residues. Germline V CDR1 and CDR2: SQVTM, ANQGSEA.

The rearrangement joins TRBV5-1 to TRBJ1-2. The CDR3 runs 14 residues. From germline, CDR1 is SGHRS and CDR2 YFSETQ. The CDR3 spells CASSLDSAYYGYTF.

The chain carries TRBV3-1 and TRBJ1-4; TCRdb lists TRBD1, though no DNA is available to test this call. This CDR3 is 16 amino acids long. Germline V gives CDR1 LGHDT, CDR2 YNNKEL (reference sequence). CDR3 protein: CASSPRVTASNEKLFF.

This rearrangement joins TRBV7-3 to TRBJ2-2; TCRdb reports TRBD1, a call that lacks DNA to check it against. The length of the CDR3 is 14 residues. Looked up from germline, CDR1 is SGHTA and CDR2 is FQGTGA. The CDR3 sequence is CASSDLGGSGELFF. The variable domain in full, with the rest retrieved from reference TRBV7-3 and TRBJ2-2, is GAGVSQTPSNKVTEKGKYVELRCDPISGHTALYWYRQSLGQGPEFLIYFQGTGAADDSGLPNDRFFAVRPEGSVSTLKIQRTERGDSAVYLCASSDLGGSGELFFGEGSRLTVL.

The chain recombines TRBV10-3 with TRBJ2-3; TCRdb reports TRBD1, a call that lacks DNA to check it against. Looked up from germline, CDR1 is ENHRY and CDR2 is SYGVKD. CDR3 size: 15 residues. The CDR3 loop reads CAINPRQGGGDTQYF.